Shown below are 20 T cell receptor beta chains from a single sample sequenced in a study of OX40 agonist ivuxolimab in advanced cancers. The data were produced by immunoSEQ multiplex PCR, yet TCRdb's version contains in-frame clones alone and is incomplete. This sample has roughly 45,000 clones; 92% occur once, and the top ten carry 6.5% to 7.5%. The sequencing here drew on CD4+ or CD8+ T cells sorted from blood, taken in a trial of the OX40 agonist ivuxolimab. The source of these receptors is an adult with an advanced solid tumor such as melanoma, head and neck, liver or kidney cancer.

The chain combines TRBV10-3 with TRBJ1-1, with D perhaps TRBD1 (6 bases). V dropped 6 bases and J dropped 1 base, with 9 bases sitting between them. The CDR3 sequence is 13 residues long. CDR1 and CDR2 (germline): ENHRY, SYGVKD. The DNA for the CDR3 is TGTGCCATCAGGGGGGCGTGGAACACTGAAGCTTTCTTT. This gives the protein CAIRGAWNTEAFF.

In its sample, this clone was seen once. The chain couples TRBV28 to TRBJ1-5; D gene uncertain. The length of the CDR3 is 15 residues. The V and J ends lost 2 bases and 3 bases respectively, with 11 bases between them. The germline gives CDR1 MDHEN, CDR2 SYDVKM. In DNA form, the CDR3 reads TGTGCCAGCAGTTTACCCGTCGGCTTCAATCAGCCCCAGCATTTT. Residues: CASSLPVGFNQPQHF.

The rearrangement joins TRBV6-5 to TRBJ2-3, with 7 positions matching TRBD2. J lost 4 bases, V lost 0 bases, and 1 base had no gene match. The CDR3 has 14 amino acids. Germline V gene lookup returns CDR1 MNHEY and CDR2 SVGAGI. Here the CDR3 reads CASSYSTSPDTQYF. The CDR3 DNA is TGTGCCAGCAGTTACTCGACTAGCCCAGATACGCAGTATTTT.

This clone is deemed medium-sized. The CDR3 loop is CASSGEGQGSDTQYF. In nucleotides, the CDR3 is TGCGCCAGCAGCGGAGAGGGACAGGGTAGTGATACGCAGTATTTT. The chain combines TRBV5-1 with TRBJ2-3; 9 bases match TRBD1. V gave up 4 bases and J gave up 6 bases; unmatched junction bases: 9. Germline V gives CDR1 SGHRS, CDR2 YFSETQ. This CDR3 has 15 amino acids.

The chain carries TRBV5-6 and TRBJ2-7; perhaps D is TRBD1 or TRBD2 (5 bases each). This CDR3 is built from 17 residues. Trimming took 0 bases from V and 0 from J, leaving 16 bases between them. Germline-derived CDR1 and CDR2 are SGHDT and YYEEEE. The chain's CDR3 is CASSLVGDLRSSYEQYF. The CDR3 region has the DNA TGTGCCAGCAGCTTGGTTGGGGACCTTAGGAGCTCCTACGAGCAGTACTTC. The full variable domain, in which reference TRBV5-6 and TRBJ2-7 provide the parts outside the CDR3, is DAGVTQSPTHLIKTRGQQVTLRCSPKSGHDTVSWYQQALGQGPQFIFQYYEEEERQRGNFPDRFSGHQFPNYSSELNVNALLLGDSALYLCASSLVGDLRSSYEQYFGPGTRLTVT.

The rearrangement uses TRBV11-2 and TRBJ1-6; D possibly corresponds to TRBD1 (5 bases). This CDR3 comprises 18 residues. Deletions cut 3 bases from V and 0 bases from J, with 15 bases between. Germline assignment: CDR1 SGHAT and CDR2 FQNNGV. The CDR3 DNA is TGTGCCAGCAGCTTGTCCTTTGGGGACGGCTCCTATAATTCACCCCTCCACTTT. Its translation: CASSLSFGDGSYNSPLHF.

The CDR3, as DNA: TGTGCCAGCAGCCAGGGCCCGGGGCAGTACGTC. Protein: CASSQGPGQYV. V gene TRBV7-9 combines with J gene TRBJ2-7; tentatively, D is TRBD1 (5 bases). V was clipped by 5 bases and J by 9 bases, with 11 bases between them. The germline gives CDR1 SEHNR, CDR2 FQNEAQ (reference sequence). CDR3 length equals 11 residues.

The V call is TRBV5-6, the J call TRBJ2-2; perhaps TRBD2 as D (6 bases). The CDR3 extends over 15 amino acids. Germline V gene lookup returns CDR1 SGHDT and CDR2 YYEEEE. V lost 6 bases to trimming and J lost 0 bases, with 12 bases between them. This CDR3 reads CASIRREANTGELFF. The CDR3 DNA sequence: TGTGCCAGCATTCGGAGGGAGGCGAACACCGGGGAGCTGTTTTTT. The whole variable domain, remainder taken from reference TRBV5-6 and TRBJ2-2, is DAGVTQSPTHLIKTRGQQVTLRCSPKSGHDTVSWYQQALGQGPQFIFQYYEEEERQRGNFPDRFSGHQFPNYSSELNVNALLLGDSALYLCASIRREANTGELFFGEGSRLTVL.

The chain joins TRBV9 to TRBJ1-1; TRBD1 agrees at 8 bases. J was trimmed by 3 bases and V by 7 bases; bases with no gene match: 8. The CDR3 spans 14 residues. Germline V lookup: CDR1 SGDLS, CDR2 YYNGEE. The CDR3 bases are TGTGCCAGCGGCCGGACAGGGAGGGACACTGAAGCTTTCTTT. Residues: CASGRTGRDTEAFF.

The V and J genes are TRBV27 and TRBJ1-5, with 9 bases matching TRBD1. The junction had 8 bases not matched to a gene; V was cut back by 1 base and J by 1 base. CDR1 is MNHEY, CDR2 SMNVEV, per germline (reference sequence). There are 18 residues in the CDR3. CDR3 sequence: CASSLLGDRALSNQPQHF. The CDR3 DNA sequence: TGTGCCAGCAGTTTATTGGGGGACAGGGCCCTAAGCAATCAGCCCCAGCATTTT.

The chain recombines TRBV6-4 with TRBJ2-3, with TRBD1 identical over 9 bases. This CDR3 region has 14 residues. CDR1 is MRHNA and CDR2 is SNTAGT in the germline V gene. V shed 6 bases, J shed 3 bases, and the junction held 4 bases outside the gene matches. CDR3 sequence: CASSRQGGTDTQYF. The CDR3, as DNA: TGTGCCAGCAGCCGACAGGGGGGGACAGATACGCAGTATTTT.

V usage is TRBV7-3 and J usage is TRBJ2-1; D is uncertain. The germline V and J ends were trimmed by 5 bases and 5 bases, with 10 bases remaining between them. The V gene's germline CDR1 is SGHTA and CDR2 FQGTGA. This CDR3 is built from 13 residues. The CDR3 loop reads CASSLQSHNEQFF. In DNA form, the CDR3 reads TGTGCCAGCAGCCTACAGAGCCACAATGAGCAGTTCTTC.

This chain's CDR3 is CASSLRWTEFYNEQFF. The CDR3 DNA reads TGTGCCAGCAGTTTACGATGGACTGAATTCTACAATGAGCAGTTCTTC. This rearrangement joins TRBV27 to TRBJ2-1; D perhaps matches TRBD2 (5 bases). This CDR3 spans 16 amino acids. CDR1 is MNHEY and CDR2 is SMNVEV in the germline V gene (reference sequence). Trimming pared 2 bases from V and 3 bases from J, leaving 14 bases between.

The chain is built from TRBV30 and TRBJ2-1; D not certain. From germline, CDR1 is GTSNPN and CDR2 SVGIG (reference sequence). CDR3 length equals 11 residues. V lost 1 base to trimming and J lost 10 bases, with 8 bases between them. The CDR3 is CAWSEGTEQFF. Here the CDR3 DNA reads TGTGCCTGGAGTGAAGGAACCGAGCAGTTCTTC.

V usage is TRBV2 and J usage is TRBJ2-7, with D perhaps TRBD2 (6 bases). Germline values: CDR1 SNHLY, CDR2 FYNNEI. The CDR3 is 15 residues long. V lost 1 base to trimming and J lost 3 bases, with 13 bases between them. The chain's CDR3 is CASSEESSGIYEQYF. CDR3 coding DNA: TGTGCCAGCAGTGAAGAGAGTAGCGGAATCTACGAGCAGTACTTC.

This chain links TRBV7-9 with TRBJ2-7; D unclear. This CDR3 has 16 residues. V lost 5 bases and J lost 0, with 17 bases in between. The germline V gene has CDR1 SEHNR and CDR2 FQNEAQ (reference sequence). This chain's CDR3 is CASSRVGGESSYEQYV. The CDR3 nucleotides are TGTGCCAGCAGCAGGGTGGGCGGCGAAAGCTCCTACGAGCAGTACGTC.

This chain joins TRBV5-6 and TRBJ1-2; D is uncertain. Germline values: CDR1 SGHDT, CDR2 YYEEEE. Trimming removed 0 bases from V and 8 bases from J, with 14 bases in between. The CDR3 loop spans 14 amino acids. CDR3: CASSLVRADRGYTF. In DNA, the CDR3 is TGTGCCAGCAGCTTGGTGAGGGCAGATAGAGGCTACACCTTC.

The chain is built from TRBV27 and TRBJ2-5; a possible D gene is TRBD1 (6 bases). Germline V gene sequence: CDR1 MNHEY, CDR2 SMNVEV (reference sequence). The V and J ends lost 5 bases and 4 bases respectively, with 17 bases between them. The CDR3 is made up of 15 amino acids. CDR3 sequence: CASSPSRGRGETQYF. Here the CDR3 DNA reads TGTGCCAGCAGTCCCTCCAGGGGTAGGGGAGAGACCCAGTACTTC.

V gene TRBV7-9 combines with J gene TRBJ2-1, with 10 bases that match TRBD2. The CDR3 has 17 residues. V lost 8 bases to trimming and J lost 6 bases; unmatched junction nucleotides: 16. CDR1 is SEHNR, CDR2 FQNEAQ, per germline (reference sequence). CDR3 sequence (DNA): TGTGCCAGCGACCAATTAGCGGGGGGCCTTGGGGGCAATGAGCAGTTCTTC. It encodes CASDQLAGGLGGNEQFF.

This chain uses TRBV19 with TRBJ2-3, with TRBD1 identical over 7 bases. CDR3 size: 15 residues. V lost 11 bases and J lost 4; bases outside the gene matches: 15. Germline CDR1 reads LNHDA; CDR2 reads SQIVND (reference sequence). CDR3 DNA: TGTGCCGCCTCCCACCGGGACAGTCTCGCAGATACGCAGTATTTT. It yields the protein CAASHRDSLADTQYF.